This T cell receptor beta chain originates from a study of human versus mouse CDR3 diversity and MHC coevolution. The V and J ends lost 5 bases and 0 bases, in that order; junction bases with no gene match: 7. The germline gives CDR1 LNHDA, CDR2 SQIVND (reference sequence). The CDR3 loop spans 18 amino acids. The assay was immunoSEQ multiplex PCR, and TCRdb's table has in-frame clones only and misses some. The data show more than 55,000 clones, roughly 94% seen once. This clone was detected once. The J gene is TRBJ2-6, the V gene TRBV19; the match to TRBD1 covers 10 bases. The sequenced sample consisted of naive CD4+ T cells from blood. As to subset: CD45RO-negative CD62L-positive naive CD4 T cells. The sequence was collected from a person aged 55 to 75 in good health. CDR3 residues: CASSYPRQGASGANVLTF. The CDR3 nucleotides read TGTGCCAGTAGTTACCCGAGACAGGGGGCCTCTGGGGCCAACGTCCTGACTTTC.